The next 4 T cell receptor beta chains were all read from a single sample in a study of blood T cell repertoires in COVID-19. Clones were read by immunoSEQ multiplex PCR, and TCRdb kept only the in-frame ones, dropping some. The sample holds approximately 37,000 clones, about 88% seen once. The sequenced material came from peripheral blood. The receptors here all came from a man aged 45-65 years in a cohort sampled during active COVID-19.

This sequence joins TRBV27 and TRBJ1-2; the D is unclear. V was shortened by 6 bases and J by 2 bases, with 16 bases between the two germline ends. This CDR3 has 15 residues. Germline assignment: CDR1 MNHEY and CDR2 SMNVEV (reference sequence). The DNA for the CDR3 is TGTGCCAGCAGACTCCAGGCTCCGGGGAACTATGGCTACACCTTC. Encoded protein: CASRLQAPGNYGYTF.

V gene TRBV10-3 combines with J gene TRBJ2-1, with TRBD1 matching 7 bases. Trimming cost V 3 bases and J 1 base; bases outside gene matches: 9. This CDR3 is built from 17 residues. Germline-derived CDR1 and CDR2 are ENHRY and SYGVKD. The CDR3 region has the DNA TGTGCCATCAGTGATCCACAGGGGATGAGTTCCTACAATGAGCAGTTCTTC. Protein sequence: CAISDPQGMSSYNEQFF.

J is TRBJ2-3 and V is TRBV6-6; TRBD1 matches 8 bases. CDR3 length: 14 residues. V was pared by 6 bases and J by 5 bases, with 7 bases of the junction left unmatched. Germline V lookup: CDR1 MNHNY, CDR2 SVGAGI (reference sequence). CDR3 bases: TGTGCCAGCAGGGAGCAGGGGGCGAGAGATACGCAGTATTTT. Its translation is CASREQGARDTQYF.

This clone appeared a few times. The V and J genes are TRBV2 and TRBJ1-2; unclear D gene. CDR1 and CDR2 (germline): SNHLY, FYNNEI. V gave up 3 bases and J gave up 5 bases, with 4 bases separating them. CDR3 length equals 11 residues. CDR3: CASSDSYGYTF. The CDR3 coding sequence is TGTGCCAGCAGTGACTCTTATGGCTACACCTTC. Full variable domain (missing parts from reference TRBV2 and TRBJ1-2): EPEVTQTPSHQVTQMGQEVILRCVPISNHLYFYWYRQILGQKVEFLVSFYNNEISEKSEIFDDQFSVERPDGSNFTLKIRSTKLEDSAMYFCASSDSYGYTFGSGTRLTVV.